The T cell receptor (beta chain) described here comes from a study of radiotherapy plus CTLA-4 blockade in lung cancer. About the research overall: Objective response was observed in more than 15% of patients, and disease control in roughly 31%.

Study-wide results and limits: Researchers report tumor-derived TCR clones expanding in blood after radiotherapy plus ipilimumab. Early clonal dynamics of blood T cells, together with interferon-beta, were reported as the best response predictor.

Germline values: CDR1 SGHVS, CDR2 FQNEAQ. The CDR3 is 15 amino acids. V gave up 0 bases and J gave up 8 bases, with 11 bases separating them. Patients with chemo-refractory metastatic non-small-cell lung cancer received focal radiation plus CTLA-4 blockade with ipilimumab. Concerning this clone: The antigen is undetermined.

Libraries were prepared by immunoSEQ multiplex PCR; TCRdb keeps only in-frame clonotypes and omits some of them. This sample has some 70,000 clones, with about 80% found just once. Material: peripheral blood, obtained from a patient treated with radiotherapy plus ipilimumab. The chain recombines TRBV7-8 with TRBJ1-6; D gene unclear. The receptor was derived from a human donor with non-small cell lung cancer who had a complete response to radiotherapy plus ipilimumab. CDR3 coding DNA: TGTGCCAGCAGCTTAGCGGGAGGGTCCGATTCACCCCTCCACTTT. It yields the protein CASSLAGGSDSPLHF.